One TCR beta chain is described in this entry. Its cognate antigen has yet to be identified. No much larger clone exists at a distance of one base, and base qualities are not known. From cysteine to phenylalanine, the CDR3 is 15 amino acids long. The sequence is cut down to CDR3 DNA, 45 bases in frame from base 1. CDR1 SGDLS and CDR2 YYNGEE were looked up in the germline V gene. At the junction V is shortened by 0 bases and J by 3 bases, with 12 bases in between. TCRbeta CDR3 regions were amplified from genomic DNA by means of the immunoSEQ Assay, a bias-controlled multiplex PCR. In the authors' own workflow: Nucleated cell counts per sample were estimated from amplification of reference gene primers within the assay. To quantify the absolute abundance of each unique TCRbeta CDR3 rearrangement, sequence reads were collapsed and filtered. For each sample, productive Simpson clonality was calculated as the square root of Simpson's diversity index across productive rearrangements. TCRdb provides this immuneACCESS table in a form limited to in-frame rearrangements. Some clones are lacking; in checked studies, under half of them reflect an unresolved V gene, and why the rest are absent is not known. That table gives V, J and clone size, and the DNA gave D and trimming. The sample yields around 140,000 clones; over 65% were counted once. The ten largest clones add up to around 17% of the sample.

The sample belongs to a study of blood T cell repertoires in COVID-19 (dated by TCRdb to about 2020). As for the study more broadly: Samples from collaborators originated in the United States, Italy and Spain and spanned both the acute and convalescent phases of COVID-19. The prospective study material was composed of cDNA or gDNA derived from T cells, B-cell-depleted T cells, or PBMCs. The dataset comprised deeply sampled blood TCRbeta repertoires from subjects exposed to, actively infected with, or recovered from COVID-19. A freely available public database, intended as a resource for researchers studying the immune response to SARS-CoV-2, is where the repertoires were released. Samples were obtained from the ongoing ImmuneRACE study (first 160 participants) and from 1,000 to 1,500 subjects provided by 6 global collaborators. A de-identified subject ID, COVID-19 status, age in years and sex were almost always included in the sample metadata. Where HLA class I and class II types were available, the types were taken from metadata supplied by the sample provider, not from assay-based typing.

Study-wide conclusions, independent of this receptor: How much clinical and demographic metadata was included differed by source and by participant, and the metadata was provided uncurated.

The collaborating institutions used their own protocols to collect whole blood in K2EDTA tubes. Collaborator samples were shipped for TCRbeta analysis as frozen whole blood, isolated PBMCs, or DNA extracted from either sample type. The sequence came from a man aged 50 or older with acute or convalescent COVID-19. The sequenced sample was peripheral blood. The rearranged segments are TRBV9 and TRBJ2-5; TRBD2 is a possible D gene, resting on 7 matching bases. The CDR3 loop reads CASSVGGGAEETQYF. The nucleotide sequence reads as follows: TGTGCCAGCAGCGTAGGTGGGGGGGCAGAAGAGACCCAGTACTTC.